The T cell receptor (beta chain) described here comes from a study of control samples from healthy donors and cancer patients. The CDR3 has 14 residues. Germline CDR1 reads SGHTA; CDR2 reads FQGNSA. The V end lost 0 bases, the J end lost 8 bases, and 13 bases lay between the germline ends. Measured with immunoSEQ multiplex PCR; TCRdb has only the in-frame clones, and not every one. The data show around 82,000 clones, approximately 90% seen once. This clone has only one observation. This receptor was obtained from a man in his forties or fifties in good health. Input material: blood. The chain uses TRBV7-2 and TRBJ1-2; D might be TRBD1 (5 bases). As DNA, the CDR3 is TGTGCCAGCAGCTTAGCGCACAGGAATGGGGGCTACACCTTC. Translation: CASSLAHRNGGYTF.